What follows are 31 T cell receptor beta chains derived from one specimen sequenced in a study of Graves' ophthalmopathy and Graves' hyperthyroidism. Amplification of the TCR beta CDR3 regions used RNA transcripts (as template). The workflow started with a first-round RT-PCR run with HTBI primers and then moved on to a second-round multiplex PCR. In TCRdb, the multiplex PCR reads were re-called with MiXCR into one record per CDR3 protein. The profile covers over a million distinct CDR3 sequences, with less than 45% appearing a single time and roughly 10% taken by the ten largest. Material: peripheral blood or thyroid tissue (not recorded which). The receptor source for this set is an adult man with Graves' hyperthyroidism.

This chain connects TRBV11-1 to TRBJ2-2, with D possibly being TRBD1 or TRBD2 (6 bases each). Looked up from germline, CDR1 is SGHAT and CDR2 is FQDESV (reference sequence). The V gene lost 3 bases and the J gene lost 0 bases, with 14 bases spanning the gap. This CDR3 has 17 amino acids. The CDR3 DNA sequence: TGTGCCAGCAGCTTTACCCCGAGGGGGGCGAACACCGGGGAGCTGTTTTTT. Translation: CASSFTPRGANTGELFF.

V is TRBV5-1 and J is TRBJ1-2; no definite D call. V was trimmed by 7 bases and J by 6 bases, leaving 19 bases between them. This CDR3 comprises 14 residues. Germline V gene lookup returns CDR1 SGHRS and CDR2 YFSETQ. CDR3 sequence (DNA): TGCGCCAGCGCCGAAGCGAACACCGGGGATGGCTACACCTTC. This sequence encodes CASAEANTGDGYTF.

This clonotype was detected many times. The chain links TRBV29-1 to TRBJ1-3; 8 bases are a match to TRBD1. The CDR3 runs 16 residues. In germline, CDR1 is SQVTM, CDR2 ANQGSEA. V dropped 7 bases and J dropped 4; count of bases not matched to a gene: 15. The CDR3, as DNA: TGCAGCGCGATGACCGGGGGACAGGCTGGGGGAAACACCATATATTTT. Amino acid sequence: CSAMTGGQAGGNTIYF.

The chain joins TRBV7-2 to TRBJ1-3; D gene ambiguous. V lost 3 bases to trimming and J lost 0 bases, with 15 bases between them. This CDR3 contains 17 residues. The V gene's germline CDR1 is SGHTA and CDR2 FQGNSA. The DNA of the CDR3 is TGTGCCAGCAGCTTTACGGGGTCGTCAAGCTCTGGAAACACCATATATTTT. This translates into CASSFTGSSSSGNTIYF.

A remark on this clonotype: This may come from a read error, since a much larger clone is one base off. The V call is TRBV5-1, the J call TRBJ2-5, with D hard to call. This CDR3 comprises 15 residues. CDR1 and CDR2 from the germline V gene are SGHRS and YFSETQ. The ends were cut back, 0 bases at V and 4 bases at J, with 13 bases in the middle. The CDR3 sequence is CASSLGQLKRETQYF. The CDR3, as DNA: TGCGCCAGCAGCTTGGGACAACTCAAGAGAGAGACCCAGTACTTC.

In this sample, this clonotype turned up many times. V and J are TRBV7-2 and TRBJ1-4; D is uncertain. Per the germline V gene, CDR1 is SGHTA and CDR2 is FQGNSA. The CDR3 consists of 13 residues. V was pared by 6 bases and J by 8 bases, with 13 bases between. The CDR3 here is CASRRASSEKLFF. CDR3 in DNA: TGTGCCAGCAGGCGGGCATCATCCGAAAAACTGTTTTTT.

This clonotype was observed a few times. The chain combines TRBV7-9 with TRBJ1-1; the D is unclear. The CDR3 runs to 15 residues. The germline V gene has CDR1 SEHNR and CDR2 FQNEAQ (reference sequence). Deletions cut 7 bases from V and 4 bases from J, with 19 bases between. The CDR3 sequence: CASTSEGFGSTEAFF. The CDR3 DNA follows: TGTGCCAGCACCTCCGAGGGTTTCGGGAGCACTGAAGCTTTCTTT.

This clonotype occurred a few times. CDR3 loop: CASSERGGDEQYF. The CDR3 region has the DNA TGTGCCAGCAGTGAACGGGGGGGCGACGAGCAGTACTTC. V gene TRBV6-5 combines with J gene TRBJ2-7, with TRBD2 matching 8 bases. Germline loops: CDR1 MNHEY, CDR2 SVGAGI. Losses at the gene ends were 5 bases for V and 5 bases for J; bases not matched to a gene: 5. The CDR3 contains 13 residues.

This clonotype was seen only a few times. The chain employs TRBV20-1 and TRBJ2-5; a possible D gene is TRBD1 (6 bases). Trimming shortened V by 2 bases and J by 7 bases, and 17 bases separated the two germline ends. Germline V gene sequence: CDR1 DFQATT, CDR2 SNEGSKA (reference sequence). The CDR3 is made up of 14 amino acids. CDR3 region: CSARPTGQGATQYF. The CDR3 DNA follows: TGCAGTGCTAGACCGACAGGTCAGGGTGCGACCCAGTACTTC.

At least ten counts were recorded for this clonotype. The chain recombines TRBV7-6 with TRBJ2-5; the D gene could be TRBD1 or TRBD2 (5 bases each). The CDR3 extends over 16 amino acids. Germline V gene lookup returns CDR1 SGHVS and CDR2 FNYEAQ. Trimming left V 3 bases short and J 4 bases short, with 18 bases between. CDR3 protein: CASSFGVGVKGETQYF. In DNA, the CDR3 is TGTGCCAGCAGCTTCGGGGTAGGGGTGAAGGGAGAGACCCAGTACTTC.

The V and J genes are TRBV2 and TRBJ1-3; D possibly corresponds to TRBD1 (5 bases). CDR1 and CDR2 from the germline V gene are SNHLY and FYNNEI. The CDR3 covers 17 residues. Trimming cost V 2 bases and J 0 bases, with 14 bases left between them. The CDR3 is CASSEWPGSYSGNTIYF. The CDR3 region has the DNA TGTGCCAGCAGTGAATGGCCAGGGTCCTACTCTGGAAACACCATATATTTT.

This clonotype was counted a single time. The junction departs from the called germline gene at one end, perhaps through a read error. V usage is TRBV9 and J usage is TRBJ1-4, with a weak D call TRBD1 (5 bases). This CDR3 has 16 amino acids. CDR1 is SGDLS and CDR2 is YYNGEE in the germline V gene. The CDR3 sequence: CASSVSPGRDGEKLLF. The CDR3 nucleotides are TGTGCCAGCAGCGTAAGCCCCGGCAGGGACGGTGAAAAACTGCTTTTT. Drawing the rest from reference TRBV9 and TRBJ1-4, the complete variable domain is DSGVTQTPKHLITATGQRVTLRCSPRSGDLSVYWYQQSLDQGLQFLIQYYNGEERAKGNILERFSAQQFPDLHSELNLSSLELGDSALYFCASSVSPGRDGEKLLFGSGTQLSVL.

The genes are TRBV10-3 and TRBJ2-7, with TRBD1 as a possible D gene (6 bases). Trimming pared 2 bases from V and 4 bases from J, leaving 12 bases between. CDR1 and CDR2 from the germline V gene are ENHRY and SYGVKD. CDR3 size: 14 residues. CDR3 sequence: CAISEPDSFYEQYF. DNA for the CDR3: TGTGCCATCAGTGAGCCGGACAGTTTTTACGAGCAGTACTTC.

J is TRBJ1-5 and V is TRBV19; 9 bases agree with TRBD1. The CDR3 totals 17 residues. Germline lookup yields CDR1 LNHDA and CDR2 SQIVND (reference sequence). With 4 bases clipped from V and 7 bases from J, the junction kept 14 bases outside the gene matches. The CDR3 spells CASSNQLGQGLDQPQHF. The CDR3 coding sequence is TGTGCCAGTAGTAACCAACTCGGACAGGGGTTAGACCAGCCCCAGCATTTT.

A remark on this clonotype: The junction departs from germline at one end; a sequencing error may be responsible. This sequence joins TRBV12-3 or TRBV12-4 and TRBJ1-1, with D perhaps matching TRBD1 (6 bases). The CDR3 is made up of 14 amino acids. The CDR3 bases are TGTGCCATCAGTCGGGACACTACCTACACTGAAGCTTTCTTT. Translation: CAISRDTTYTEAFF.

There are many counts of this clonotype. This chain links TRBV19 with TRBJ2-5; 7 bases are a match to TRBD2. Germline trimming cut 9 bases from V and 4 bases from J; bases unmatched to any gene: 14. The CDR3 runs to 15 residues. Per germline, CDR1 LNHDA and CDR2 SQIVND (reference sequence). The chain's CDR3 is CASRPGGLIGETQYF. In DNA, the CDR3 is TGTGCCAGCAGGCCGGGGGGACTGATTGGAGAGACCCAGTACTTC.

This clonotype was seen at least ten times. The chain combines TRBV7-2 with TRBJ1-5; 9 bases are a match to TRBD1. V gave up 5 bases and J gave up 6 bases; unmatched junction bases: 11. The CDR3 has 16 amino acids. From germline, CDR1 is SGHTA and CDR2 FQGNSA. The CDR3 reads CASSPTDRGESQPQHF. In DNA, the CDR3 is TGTGCCAGCAGCCCGACGGACAGGGGAGAAAGTCAGCCCCAGCATTTT.

The chain is built from TRBV7-2 and TRBJ2-7; D may match TRBD1 or TRBD2 (5 bases each). V lost 4 bases and J 4 bases, leaving 17 bases between the germline ends. Germline CDR1 SGHTA, CDR2 FQGNSA. This CDR3 has 15 amino acids. The CDR3 DNA is TGTGCCAGCAGCTCAGGAGGTCAGGGAAGGTACGAGCAGTACTTC. It encodes CASSSGGQGRYEQYF.

Many counts were recorded for this clonotype. The chain couples TRBV7-2 to TRBJ1-2, with 7 nucleotides matching TRBD1. Germline values: CDR1 SGHTA, CDR2 FQGNSA. This CDR3 comprises 15 residues. V trimming: 1 base; J trimming: 2 bases; junction bases outside the gene matches: 4. The CDR3 region is CASSLEEGANYGYTF. DNA for the CDR3: TGTGCCAGCAGCTTAGAGGAGGGGGCCAACTATGGCTACACCTTC.

This chain joins TRBV7-3 and TRBJ1-1; D possibly corresponds to TRBD1 (5 bases). Germline-derived CDR1 and CDR2 are SGHTA and FQGTGA. V dropped 5 bases and J dropped 4 bases, with 11 bases sitting between them. This CDR3 is 13 amino acids long. CDR3: CASSGRESTEAFF. As DNA, the CDR3 is TGTGCCAGCAGCGGCAGGGAAAGCACTGAAGCTTTCTTT.

This clonotype came up a few times. The chain carries TRBV2 and TRBJ2-5, with 9 bases fitting TRBD2. Losses at the gene ends were 4 bases for V and 5 bases for J; bases not matched to a gene: 8. CDR1 is SNHLY and CDR2 is FYNNEI in the germline V gene. The CDR3 runs to 15 residues. As DNA, the CDR3 is TGTGCCAGCAGTGGGGACGGCCTAGCGGGGGAGACCCAGTACTTC. This translates into CASSGDGLAGETQYF.

This clonotype was counted many times. The rearrangement joins TRBV7-9 to TRBJ2-5; D perhaps matches TRBD1 (5 bases). The ends were cut back, 5 bases at V and 0 bases at J, with 19 bases in the middle. The CDR3 length is 17 residues. Germline V gene data show CDR1 as SEHNR and CDR2 as FQNEAQ (reference sequence). The DNA for the CDR3 is TGTGCCAGCAGCGTCTACCAGGACATCTGGTACCAAGAGACCCAGTACTTC. Its translation: CASSVYQDIWYQETQYF.

Concerning this clonotype itself: Relative to the germline gene, one junction end is altered; a read error may explain this. The rearrangement uses TRBV7-2 and TRBJ2-3; D gene unclear. CDR1 is SGHTA, CDR2 FQGNSA, per germline. The CDR3 spans 12 residues. The DNA of the CDR3 is TGTGCCAGCAGCGGAAGAATAGATACGCGGTATTTT. It is translated as CASSGRIDTRYF.

Of note for this clonotype: A much more abundant neighbour one base away suggests this may be a read error. The chain couples TRBV9 to TRBJ1-1; D gene unclear. The CDR3 is made up of 12 amino acids. Germline V CDR1 and CDR2: SGDLS, YYNGEE. V gave up 1 base and J gave up 5 bases, with 6 bases separating them. CDR3 in DNA: TGTGCCAGCAGCGTACAGAGAACTGAAGCTTTCTTT. Protein: CASSVQRTEAFF.

This clonotype came up a few times. The chain combines TRBV12-3 or TRBV12-4 with TRBJ2-7, with D possibly called TRBD1 or TRBD2 (6 bases each). Trimming pared 6 bases from V and 6 bases from J, leaving 18 bases between. The CDR3 runs to 14 residues. CDR3 DNA sequence: TGTGCCAGCAGCCCGGTAGGGGGACTGAGCGAGCAGTACTTC. Translation: CASSPVGGLSEQYF.

This clonotype has a count of ten or more. This chain connects TRBV19 to TRBJ2-7, with 8 bases matching TRBD1. Germline CDR1 is LNHDA and CDR2 is SQIVND (reference sequence). CDR3 length equals 14 residues. With V trimmed by 6 bases and J by 3 bases, 7 bases remained unmatched. The CDR3 region is CASSLDRVGYEQYF. CDR3 DNA sequence: TGTGCCAGTAGCCTGGACAGGGTAGGCTACGAGCAGTACTTC.

The rearrangement uses TRBV20-1 and TRBJ2-3, with 12 bases that match TRBD2. The CDR3 is made up of 14 amino acids. V lost 6 bases and J lost 5; bases outside the gene matches: 6. The germline V gene encodes CDR1 DFQATT and CDR2 SNEGSKA (reference sequence). For the CDR3, the DNA is TGCAGTGCCCGGACTAGCGGGGAGGTAGATACGCAGTATTTT. Its protein is CSARTSGEVDTQYF.

J is TRBJ2-7 and V is TRBV7-8; 7 bases map to TRBD1. Looked up from germline, CDR1 is SGHVS and CDR2 is FQNEAQ. The V and J ends lost 11 bases and 0 bases, in that order; junction bases with no gene match: 13. The CDR3 is made up of 15 amino acids. The CDR3 sequence: CASRTGTESSYEQYF. CDR3 DNA sequence: TGTGCCTCCCGTACCGGGACAGAAAGCTCCTACGAGCAGTACTTC.

In this sample, this clonotype turned up a few times. The chain is built from TRBV10-3 and TRBJ1-6; no clear D gene. V lost 2 bases, J lost 0 bases, and 5 bases lay in between. This CDR3 has 15 amino acids. In germline, CDR1 is ENHRY, CDR2 SYGVKD. CDR3 loop: CAISEGYSYNSPLHF. In DNA, the CDR3 is TGTGCCATCAGTGAGGGGTACTCCTATAATTCACCCCTCCACTTT.

This clonotype was seen more than once but under ten times. V gene TRBV5-1 combines with J gene TRBJ2-2; 8 bases match TRBD2. There are 16 residues in the CDR3. From germline, CDR1 is SGHRS and CDR2 YFSETQ. Germline trimming cut 5 bases from V and 2 bases from J; bases unmatched to any gene: 8. The CDR3 region has the DNA TGCGCCAGCAGTTGGCAAGGGACTAGAAACACCGGGGAGCTGTTTTTT. It translates to CASSWQGTRNTGELFF.

In the case of this clonotype: A read error is possible here, since a much larger clone lies one base away. The chain joins TRBV6-5 to TRBJ2-7, with D unresolved. The germline V and J ends were trimmed by 2 bases and 2 bases, with 7 bases remaining between them. The CDR3 runs 13 residues. CDR1 MNHEY and CDR2 SVGAGI come from the germline V gene. The CDR3 reads CASSYGSPYEQYF. CDR3 bases: TGTGCCAGCAGTTACGGCAGCCCCTACGAGCAGTACTTC.